Sequencing of this T cell receptor (beta chain) was carried out in a study of blood T cell repertoires in COVID-19. Generated by immunoSEQ multiplex PCR, the TCRdb table keeps only in-frame clones and is missing some. The table records 340,000 or so clones, approximately 86% of them present only once. The CDR3 has 12 amino acids. Germline loops: CDR1 SGHTA, CDR2 FQGNSA. Trimming removed 5 bases at V and 12 bases at J, with 13 bases between. V usage is TRBV7-2 and J usage is TRBJ1-4; D unclear. Sequences were obtained from PBMCs or T cells enriched from blood (not recorded which). The TCR was taken from a woman in her 40s with acute COVID-19. CDR3 sequence reads: CASSPDLPELFF. In nucleotides, the CDR3 is TGTGCCAGCAGCCCTGACTTGCCGGAACTGTTTTTT.